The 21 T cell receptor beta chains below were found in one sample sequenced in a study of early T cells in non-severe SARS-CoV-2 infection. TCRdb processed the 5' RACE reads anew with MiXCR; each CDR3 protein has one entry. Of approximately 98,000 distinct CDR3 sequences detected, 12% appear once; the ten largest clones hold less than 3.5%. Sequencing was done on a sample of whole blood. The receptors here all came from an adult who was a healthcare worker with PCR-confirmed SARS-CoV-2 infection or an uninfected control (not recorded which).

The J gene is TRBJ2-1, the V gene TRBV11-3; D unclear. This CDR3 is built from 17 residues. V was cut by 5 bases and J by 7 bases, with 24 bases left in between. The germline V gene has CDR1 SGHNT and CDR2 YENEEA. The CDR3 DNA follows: TGTGCCAGCAGCCAATACCCCCGGCTAGACGCTAGAAATGAGCAGTTCTTC. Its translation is CASSQYPRLDARNEQFF.

CDR3 nucleotide sequence: TGCGCCAGCAGCTCGGGACAGGTGGGAAATGAGCAGTTCTTC. Amino acid sequence: CASSSGQVGNEQFF. The J gene is TRBJ2-1, the V gene TRBV5-1; 8 positions match TRBD1. The CDR3 loop spans 14 amino acids. The germline gives CDR1 SGHRS, CDR2 YFSETQ. The V gene end was trimmed by 3 bases and the J gene end by 7 bases; junction bases not matched to a gene: 6.

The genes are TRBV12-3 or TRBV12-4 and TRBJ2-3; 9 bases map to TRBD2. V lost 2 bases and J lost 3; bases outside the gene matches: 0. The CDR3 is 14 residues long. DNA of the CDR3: TGTGCCAGCAGTTTACTAGCGGGGACAGATACGCAGTATTTT. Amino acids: CASSLLAGTDTQYF.

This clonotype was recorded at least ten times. The CDR3 DNA reads as TGTGCCAGCAGTTACGGCGGGGGGGCCTTCGAGCAGTACTTC. It is translated as CASSYGGGAFEQYF. The chain uses TRBV6-2 or TRBV6-3 and TRBJ2-7; 9 bases match TRBD2. This CDR3 is 14 amino acids long. J lost 6 bases, V lost 2 bases, and 5 bases had no gene match. From germline, CDR1 is MNHEY and CDR2 SVGEGT.

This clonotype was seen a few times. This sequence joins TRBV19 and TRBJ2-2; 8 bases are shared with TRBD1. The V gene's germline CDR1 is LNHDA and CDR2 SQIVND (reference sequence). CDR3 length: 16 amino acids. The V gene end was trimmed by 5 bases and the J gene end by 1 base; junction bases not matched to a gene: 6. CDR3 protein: CASSETGTGNTGELFF. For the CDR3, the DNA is TGTGCCAGTAGTGAGACCGGGACAGGGAACACCGGGGAGCTGTTTTTT.

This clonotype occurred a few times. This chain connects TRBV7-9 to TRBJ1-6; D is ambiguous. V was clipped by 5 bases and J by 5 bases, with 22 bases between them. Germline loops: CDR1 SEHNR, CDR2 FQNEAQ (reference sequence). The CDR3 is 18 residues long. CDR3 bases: TGTGCCAGCAGCAACCGGGCCCTACATGGGGTAAATAATTCACCCCTCCACTTT. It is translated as CASSNRALHGVNNSPLHF. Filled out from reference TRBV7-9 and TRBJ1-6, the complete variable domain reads DTGVSQNPRHKITKRGQNVTFRCDPISEHNRLYWYRQTLGQGPEFLTYFQNEAQLEKSRLLSDRFSAERPKGSFSTLEIQRTEQGDSAMYLCASSNRALHGVNNSPLHFGNGTRLTVT.

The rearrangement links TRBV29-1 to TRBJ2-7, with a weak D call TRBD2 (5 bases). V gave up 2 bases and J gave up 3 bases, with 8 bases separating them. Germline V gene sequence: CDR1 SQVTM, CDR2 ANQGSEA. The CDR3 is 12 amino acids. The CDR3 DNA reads TGCAGCGTTGAAATCGGGGTCTACGAGCAGTACTTC. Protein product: CSVEIGVYEQYF.

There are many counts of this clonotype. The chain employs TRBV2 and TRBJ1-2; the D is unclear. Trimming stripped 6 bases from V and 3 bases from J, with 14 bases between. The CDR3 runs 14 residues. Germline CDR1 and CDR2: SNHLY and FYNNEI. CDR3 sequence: CASRGQFPDYGYTF. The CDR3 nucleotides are TGTGCCAGCAGGGGCCAATTCCCCGACTATGGCTACACCTTC.

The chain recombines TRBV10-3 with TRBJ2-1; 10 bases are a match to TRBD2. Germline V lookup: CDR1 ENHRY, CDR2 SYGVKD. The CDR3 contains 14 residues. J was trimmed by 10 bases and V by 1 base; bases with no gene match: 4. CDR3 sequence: CAISEFIAGGEQFF. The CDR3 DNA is TGTGCCATCAGTGAGTTTATAGCGGGAGGAGAGCAGTTCTTC.

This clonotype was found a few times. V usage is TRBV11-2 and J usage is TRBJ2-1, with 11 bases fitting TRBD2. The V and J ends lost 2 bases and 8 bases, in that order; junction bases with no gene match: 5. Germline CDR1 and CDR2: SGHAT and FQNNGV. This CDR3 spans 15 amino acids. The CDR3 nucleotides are TGTGCCAGCAGCTTAACTAGCGGGGGTTTTCATGAGCAGTTCTTC. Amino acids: CASSLTSGGFHEQFF.

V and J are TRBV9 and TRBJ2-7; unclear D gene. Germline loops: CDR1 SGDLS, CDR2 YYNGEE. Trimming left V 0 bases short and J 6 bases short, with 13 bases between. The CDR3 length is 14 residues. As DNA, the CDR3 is TGTGCCAGCAGCGTAGAGCCGGCCCCCCTCGAGCAGTACTTC. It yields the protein CASSVEPAPLEQYF.

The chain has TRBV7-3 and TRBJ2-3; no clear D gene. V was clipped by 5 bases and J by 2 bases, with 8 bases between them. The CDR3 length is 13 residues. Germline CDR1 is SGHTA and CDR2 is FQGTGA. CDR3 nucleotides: TGTGCCAGCAGCCCCCGGGTCACAGATACGCAGTATTTT. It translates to CASSPRVTDTQYF.

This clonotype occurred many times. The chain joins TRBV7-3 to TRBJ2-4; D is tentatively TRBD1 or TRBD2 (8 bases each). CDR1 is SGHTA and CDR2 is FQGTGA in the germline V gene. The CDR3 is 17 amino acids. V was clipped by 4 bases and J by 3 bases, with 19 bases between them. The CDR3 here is CASSWTSQGAGKNIQYF. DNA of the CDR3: TGTGCCAGCAGCTGGACTAGCCAGGGGGCAGGCAAAAACATTCAGTACTTC. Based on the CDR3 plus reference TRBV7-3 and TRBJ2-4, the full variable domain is GAGVSQTPSNKVTEKGKYVELRCDPISGHTALYWYRQSLGQGPEFLIYFQGTGAADDSGLPNDRFFAVRPEGSVSTLKIQRTERGDSAVYLCASSWTSQGAGKNIQYFGAGTRLSVL.

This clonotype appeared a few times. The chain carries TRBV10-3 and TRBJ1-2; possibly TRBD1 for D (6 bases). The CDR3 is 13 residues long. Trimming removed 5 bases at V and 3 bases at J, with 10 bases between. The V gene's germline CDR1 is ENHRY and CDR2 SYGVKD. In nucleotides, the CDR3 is TGTGCCATCAGTACGGACAGAGACTATGGCTACACCTTC. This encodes CAISTDRDYGYTF.

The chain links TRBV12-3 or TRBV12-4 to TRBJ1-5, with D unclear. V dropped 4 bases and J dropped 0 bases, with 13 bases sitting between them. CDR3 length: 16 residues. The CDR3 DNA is TGTGCCAGCAGTTCCGGGCCCGTTTATAGCAATCAGCCCCAGCATTTT. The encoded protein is CASSSGPVYSNQPQHF.

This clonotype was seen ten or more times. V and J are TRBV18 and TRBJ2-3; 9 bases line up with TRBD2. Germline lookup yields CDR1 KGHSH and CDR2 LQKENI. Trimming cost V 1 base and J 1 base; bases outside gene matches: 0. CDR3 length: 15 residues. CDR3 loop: CASSPLAGGTDTQYF. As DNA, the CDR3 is TGTGCCAGCTCACCACTAGCGGGGGGCACAGATACGCAGTATTTT. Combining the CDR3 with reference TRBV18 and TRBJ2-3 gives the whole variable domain NAGVMQNPRHLVRRRGQEARLRCSPMKGHSHVYWYRQLPEEGLKFMVYLQKENIIDESGMPKERFSAEFPKEGPSILRIQQVVRGDSAAYFCASSPLAGGTDTQYFGPGTRLTVL.

CDR3 bases: TGTGCCACCAGTGATCCGCGACAGGGGAACAATCAGCCCCAGCATTTT. The encoded protein is CATSDPRQGNNQPQHF. The chain uses TRBV24-1 and TRBJ1-5, with 8 bases that match TRBD1. Germline V gives CDR1 KGHDR, CDR2 SFDVKD. Trimming at V came to 3 bases and at J to 3 bases, leaving 6 bases not matched to a gene. The CDR3 contains 16 residues.

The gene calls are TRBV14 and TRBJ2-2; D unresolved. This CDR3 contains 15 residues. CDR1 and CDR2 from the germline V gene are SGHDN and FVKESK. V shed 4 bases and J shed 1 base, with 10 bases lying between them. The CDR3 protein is CASSRELLNTGELFF. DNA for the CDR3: TGTGCCAGCAGCCGGGAACTACTGAACACCGGGGAGCTGTTTTTT.

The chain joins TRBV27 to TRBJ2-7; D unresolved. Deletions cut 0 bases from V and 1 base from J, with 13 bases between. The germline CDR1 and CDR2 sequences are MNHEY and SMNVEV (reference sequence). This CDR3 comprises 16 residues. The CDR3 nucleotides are TGTGCCAGCAGTTTATCGTGGACGGACGGATCCTACGAGCAGTACTTC. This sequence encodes CASSLSWTDGSYEQYF.

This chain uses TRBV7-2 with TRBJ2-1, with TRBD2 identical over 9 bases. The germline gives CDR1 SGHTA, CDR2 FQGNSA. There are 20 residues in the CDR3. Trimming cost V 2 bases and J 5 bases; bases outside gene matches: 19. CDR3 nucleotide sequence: TGTGCCAGCAGCTTAACCGGGCGGCTAGCGGGGATACTACTTCACAATGAGCAGTTCTTC. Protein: CASSLTGRLAGILLHNEQFF. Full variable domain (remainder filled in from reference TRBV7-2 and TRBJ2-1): GAGVSQSPSNKVTEKGKDVELRCDPISGHTALYWYRQSLGQGLEFLIYFQGNSAPDKSGLPSDRFSAERTGGSVSTLTIQRTQQEDSAVYLCASSLTGRLAGILLHNEQFFGPGTRLTVL.

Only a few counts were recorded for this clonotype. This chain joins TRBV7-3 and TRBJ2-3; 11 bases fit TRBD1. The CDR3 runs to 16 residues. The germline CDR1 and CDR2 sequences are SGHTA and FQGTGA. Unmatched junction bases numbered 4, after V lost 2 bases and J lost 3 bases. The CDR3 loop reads CASSLLGQGETDTQYF. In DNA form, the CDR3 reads TGTGCCAGCAGCTTACTGGGACAGGGGGAGACAGATACGCAGTATTTT.